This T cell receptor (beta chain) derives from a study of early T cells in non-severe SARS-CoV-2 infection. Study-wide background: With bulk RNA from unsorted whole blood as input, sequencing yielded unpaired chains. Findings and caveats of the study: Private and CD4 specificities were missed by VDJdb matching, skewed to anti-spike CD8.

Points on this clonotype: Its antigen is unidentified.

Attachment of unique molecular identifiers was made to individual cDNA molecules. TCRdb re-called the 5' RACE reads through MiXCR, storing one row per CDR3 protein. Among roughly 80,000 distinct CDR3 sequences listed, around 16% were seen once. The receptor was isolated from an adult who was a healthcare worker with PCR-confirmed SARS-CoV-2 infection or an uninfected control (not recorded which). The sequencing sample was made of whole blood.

CDR3 in amino acids: CASSLGSQGRDIQYF. CDR3 nucleotide sequence: TGCGCCAGCAGCTTGGGGTCCCAGGGACGAGACATTCAGTACTTC. The rearrangement joins TRBV5-1 to TRBJ2-4; D tentatively fits TRBD1 or TRBD2 (5 bases each). Trimming took 0 bases from V and 8 from J, leaving 15 bases between them. The CDR3 is 15 amino acids. The V gene's germline CDR1 is SGHRS and CDR2 YFSETQ.